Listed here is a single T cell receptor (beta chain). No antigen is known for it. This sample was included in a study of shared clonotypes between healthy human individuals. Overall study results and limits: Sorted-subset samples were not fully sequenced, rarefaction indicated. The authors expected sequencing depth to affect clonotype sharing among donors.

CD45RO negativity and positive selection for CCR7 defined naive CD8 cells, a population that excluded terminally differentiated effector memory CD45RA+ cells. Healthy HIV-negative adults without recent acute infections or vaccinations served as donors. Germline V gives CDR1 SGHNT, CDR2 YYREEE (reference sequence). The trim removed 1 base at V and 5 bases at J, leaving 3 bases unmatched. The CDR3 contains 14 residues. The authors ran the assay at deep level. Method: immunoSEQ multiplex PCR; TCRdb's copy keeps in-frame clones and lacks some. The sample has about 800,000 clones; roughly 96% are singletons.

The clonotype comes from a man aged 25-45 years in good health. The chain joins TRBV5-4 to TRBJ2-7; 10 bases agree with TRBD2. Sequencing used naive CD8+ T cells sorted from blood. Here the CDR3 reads CASSLFSGRDEQYF. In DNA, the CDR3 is TGTGCCAGCAGCTTGTTCAGCGGGAGGGACGAGCAGTACTTC.